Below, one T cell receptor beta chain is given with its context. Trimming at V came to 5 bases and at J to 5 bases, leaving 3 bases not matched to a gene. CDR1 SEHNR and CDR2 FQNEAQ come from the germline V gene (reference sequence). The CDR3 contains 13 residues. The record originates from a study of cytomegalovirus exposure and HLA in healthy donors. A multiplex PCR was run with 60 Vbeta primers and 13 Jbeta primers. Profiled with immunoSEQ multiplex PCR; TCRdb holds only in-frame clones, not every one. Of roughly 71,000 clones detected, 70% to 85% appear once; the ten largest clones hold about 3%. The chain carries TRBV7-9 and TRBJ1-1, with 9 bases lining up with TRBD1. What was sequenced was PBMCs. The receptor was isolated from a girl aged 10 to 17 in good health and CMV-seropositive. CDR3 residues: CASSPTGGTEAFF. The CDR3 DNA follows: TGTGCCAGCAGCCCGACAGGGGGGACTGAAGCTTTCTTT.